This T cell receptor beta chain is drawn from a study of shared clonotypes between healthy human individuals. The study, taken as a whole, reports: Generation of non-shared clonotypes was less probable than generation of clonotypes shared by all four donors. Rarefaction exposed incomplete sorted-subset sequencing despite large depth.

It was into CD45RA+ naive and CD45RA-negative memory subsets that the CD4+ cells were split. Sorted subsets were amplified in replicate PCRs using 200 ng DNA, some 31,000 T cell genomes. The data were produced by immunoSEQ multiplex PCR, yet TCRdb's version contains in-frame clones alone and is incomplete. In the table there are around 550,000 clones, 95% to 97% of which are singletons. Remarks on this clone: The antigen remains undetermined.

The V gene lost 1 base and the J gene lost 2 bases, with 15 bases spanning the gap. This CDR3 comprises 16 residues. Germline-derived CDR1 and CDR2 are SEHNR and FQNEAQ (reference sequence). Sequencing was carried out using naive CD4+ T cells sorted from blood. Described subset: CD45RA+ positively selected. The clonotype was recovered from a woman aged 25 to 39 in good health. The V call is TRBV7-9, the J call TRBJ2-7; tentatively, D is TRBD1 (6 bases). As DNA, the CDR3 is TGTGCCAGCAGCTTAGAAGGCAGGCAGGGGCCCTACGAGCAGTACTTC. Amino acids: CASSLEGRQGPYEQYF.